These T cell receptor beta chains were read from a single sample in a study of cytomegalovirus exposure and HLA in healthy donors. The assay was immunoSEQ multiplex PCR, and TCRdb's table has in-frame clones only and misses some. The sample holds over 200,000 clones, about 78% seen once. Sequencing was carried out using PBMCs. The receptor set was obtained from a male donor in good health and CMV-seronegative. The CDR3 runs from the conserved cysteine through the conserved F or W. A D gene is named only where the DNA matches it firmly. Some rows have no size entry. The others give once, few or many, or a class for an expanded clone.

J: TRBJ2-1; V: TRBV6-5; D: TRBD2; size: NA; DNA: TGTGCCAGCAGTCGACTAGCGGAGGGGAGTGAGCAGTTCTTC; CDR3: CASSRLAEGSEQFF
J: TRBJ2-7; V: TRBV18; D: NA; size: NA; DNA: TGTGCCAGCTCACCGGGCATCGGCTTCTACGAGCAGTACTTC; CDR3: CASSPGIGFYEQYF
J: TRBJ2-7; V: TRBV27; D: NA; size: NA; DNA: TGTGCCAGCATGGGGCGGGGGCCCTACGAGCAGTACTTC; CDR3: CASMGRGPYEQYF
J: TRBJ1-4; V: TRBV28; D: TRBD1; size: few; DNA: TGTGCCAGCAGTTTAAGGGGGCCCGGTGAAAAACTGTTTTTT; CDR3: CASSLRGPGEKLFF
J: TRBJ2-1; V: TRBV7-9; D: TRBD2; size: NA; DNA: TGTGCCAGCAGCAACCTAGCGGGCTCCTACAATGAGCAGTTCTTC; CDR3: CASSNLAGSYNEQFF
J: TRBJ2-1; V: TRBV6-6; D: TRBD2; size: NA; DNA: TGTGCCATCCTTCCGTTAGCGGGAGGGCCTGTGAATGAGCAGTTCTTC; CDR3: CAILPLAGGPVNEQFF
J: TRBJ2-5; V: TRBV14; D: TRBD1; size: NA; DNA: TGTGCCAGCAGCCAAGTAAGGACAGGGTCCGAGACCCAGTACTTC; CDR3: CASSQVRTGSETQYF
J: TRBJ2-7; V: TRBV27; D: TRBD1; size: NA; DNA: TGTGCCAGCAGTTCCCATGGCCCCGGGACAGTAGGTTCCTACGAGCAGTACTTC; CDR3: CASSSHGPGTVGSYEQYF
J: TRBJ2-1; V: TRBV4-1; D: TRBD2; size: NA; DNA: TGCGCCAGCAGTTTCGGACTAGCGGAACAGTTCAATGAGCAGTTCTTC; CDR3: CASSFGLAEQFNEQFF
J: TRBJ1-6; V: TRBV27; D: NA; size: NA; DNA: TGTGCCAGCAGTTTTGAAAACAGGGTTCTTACCCTCCACTTT; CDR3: CASSFENRVLTLHF
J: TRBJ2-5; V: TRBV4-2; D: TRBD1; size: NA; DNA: TGTGCCAGCAGCCAAGAACACAGGGGCCTCCAAGAGACCCAGTACTTC; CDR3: CASSQEHRGLQETQYF
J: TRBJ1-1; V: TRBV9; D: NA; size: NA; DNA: TGTGCCAGCAGCGTAGCTACAGAAATGAACACTGAAGCTTTCTTT; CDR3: CASSVATEMNTEAFF
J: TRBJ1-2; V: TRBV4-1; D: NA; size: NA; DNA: TGCGCCAGCAGCCAAGATCGCTTGACAGCGATCTATGGCTACACCTTC; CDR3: CASSQDRLTAIYGYTF
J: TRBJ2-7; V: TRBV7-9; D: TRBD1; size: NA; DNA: TGTGCCAGCAGCTCCCTGACAGGGGGCGACGAGCAGTACTTC; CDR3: CASSSLTGGDEQYF
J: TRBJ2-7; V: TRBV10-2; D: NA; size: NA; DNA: TGCGCCAGCAGTGGCCGATCCCGTCATTACGAGCAGTACTTC; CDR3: CASSGRSRHYEQYF